This entry lists 9 T cell receptor beta chains sequenced from one sample in a study of spatial heterogeneity in lung cancer. Each CDR3 protein is one row after TCRdb ran MiXCR on the 5' RACE reads. The sample comprises 7,500 to 10,000 distinct CDR3 sequences, over 3% of which are singletons, and 18% rests with the top ten. Documented time point: blood taken at disease recurrence. Unsorted whole RNA of tumor, nontumor lung or frozen PBMC was sequenced. The starting material was PBMCs, obtained at recurrence. These receptors all come from a female donor with early-stage non-small cell lung cancer.

By sample fraction, this clonotype is medium-sized. With the library built for alpha chains, this beta chain is off target and its frequency is not meaningful. The chain combines TRBV6-2 or TRBV6-3 with TRBJ1-1; TRBD1 is a possible D gene (6 bases). The CDR3 extends over 12 amino acids. Germline values: CDR1 MNHEY, CDR2 SVGEGT. V lost 6 bases to trimming and J lost 5 bases, with 10 bases between them. Here the CDR3 reads CASSAGTTEAFF. As DNA, the CDR3 is TGTGCCAGCAGCGCCGGGACAACTGAAGCTTTCTTT.

This clonotype was seen ten or more times. As an off-target read in a library built for alpha chains, this beta chain has a frequency of little significance. The chain couples TRBV10-2 to TRBJ2-1; 7 bases match TRBD1. The CDR3 spans 15 residues. Germline V lookup: CDR1 WSHSY, CDR2 SAAADI. Germline trimming cut 6 bases from V and 0 bases from J; bases unmatched to any gene: 5. Written as DNA, the CDR3 is TGCGCCAGCAGAGACCGGACAGGCTCCTACAATGAGCAGTTCTTC. This gives the protein CASRDRTGSYNEQFF.

This clonotype was recorded a few times. A library prepared for alpha chains yielded this beta chain as an off-target read; its size is of little meaning. The chain links TRBV12-3 or TRBV12-4 to TRBJ1-6, with D possibly TRBD1 on 5 matching bases. The CDR3 contains 14 residues. V lost 4 bases and J 11 bases, leaving 15 bases between the germline ends. CDR3 sequence: CASSSSGGPPPLHF. The CDR3 bases are TGTGCCAGCAGTTCCAGCGGGGGTCCACCACCCCTCCACTTT.

This clonotype is classed as medium-sized (0.01 to 0.1%). A library made for alpha chains picked up this beta chain off target, so its size means little. V and J are TRBV7-6 and TRBJ2-1, with 11 bases matching TRBD1. Trimming took 5 bases from V and 0 from J; bases not matched to a gene: 6. The CDR3 consists of 17 residues. CDR1 is SGHVS, CDR2 FNYEAQ, per germline. The CDR3 spells CASSLGQGGSSYNEQFF. Here the CDR3 DNA reads TGTGCCAGCAGCCTGGGACAGGGGGGGAGCTCCTACAATGAGCAGTTCTTC.

This clonotype was seen at least ten times. Because this beta chain is a stray read in a library intended to capture alpha chains, its abundance should not be given much weight. The rearrangement links TRBV5-1 to TRBJ2-4; 7 nucleotides line up with TRBD1. Trimming at V came to 4 bases and at J to 8 bases, leaving 3 bases not matched to a gene. CDR1 and CDR2 from the germline V gene are SGHRS and YFSETQ. This CDR3 is built from 12 residues. DNA of the CDR3: TGCGCCAGCAGCCCCACAGGGGACATTCAGTACTTC. Protein: CASSPTGDIQYF.

This clonotype was seen at least ten times. This beta chain lies outside the target of a library built for alpha chains; its clone size means little. The V and J genes are TRBV5-5 and TRBJ2-1, with D possibly being TRBD1 (6 bases). Germline V gene sequence: CDR1 SGHKS, CDR2 YYEKEE (reference sequence). The length of the CDR3 is 17 residues. V was trimmed by 4 bases and J by 0 bases, leaving 17 bases between them. CDR3 region: CASSVTGHSNSYNEQFF. CDR3 sequence (DNA): TGTGCCAGCAGCGTTACGGGACATTCGAACTCCTACAATGAGCAGTTCTTC. The whole variable domain, remainder taken from reference TRBV5-5 and TRBJ2-1, is DAGVTQSPTHLIKTRGQQVTLRCSPISGHKSVSWYQQVLGQGPQFIFQYYEKEERGRGNFPDRFSARQFPNYSSELNVNALLLGDSALYLCASSVTGHSNSYNEQFFGPGTRLTVL.

Within the sample, this clonotype is medium-sized. This beta chain is a stray read from a library made for alpha chains; its abundance is not meaningful. The chain is built from TRBV7-8 and TRBJ2-7, with 8 nucleotides matching TRBD1. V lost 6 bases and J lost 2; bases outside the gene matches: 3. The germline gives CDR1 SGHVS, CDR2 FQNEAQ. This CDR3 is built from 13 residues. CDR3 sequence reads: CASSEGQAYEQYF. In DNA form, the CDR3 reads TGTGCCAGCAGTGAGGGACAGGCCTACGAGCAGTACTTC.

In this sample, this clonotype turned up many times. This beta chain appears as a stray read in a library generated for alpha chains; its size is not informative. This rearrangement joins TRBV24-1 to TRBJ2-5; TRBD1 aligns across 7 bases. In germline, CDR1 is KGHDR, CDR2 SFDVKD. The CDR3 consists of 15 residues. Trimming took 4 bases from V and 5 from J; bases not matched to a gene: 9. CDR3 sequence reads: CATSDMTGSRETQYF. The CDR3 bases are TGTGCCACCAGTGACATGACAGGGTCCAGGGAGACCCAGTACTTC.

This clonotype was picked up many times. A library made for alpha chains picked up this beta chain off target, so its size means little. This chain connects TRBV20-1 to TRBJ1-5; TRBD1 is a possible D gene (6 bases). Trimming took off 7 bases at V and 3 bases at J, with 13 bases between the two ends. CDR3 size: 13 residues. In germline, CDR1 is DFQATT, CDR2 SNEGSKA (reference sequence). The CDR3, as DNA: TGCAGTGTCCAGGGGACTAACAATCAGCCCCAGCATTTT. The encoded protein is CSVQGTNNQPQHF.